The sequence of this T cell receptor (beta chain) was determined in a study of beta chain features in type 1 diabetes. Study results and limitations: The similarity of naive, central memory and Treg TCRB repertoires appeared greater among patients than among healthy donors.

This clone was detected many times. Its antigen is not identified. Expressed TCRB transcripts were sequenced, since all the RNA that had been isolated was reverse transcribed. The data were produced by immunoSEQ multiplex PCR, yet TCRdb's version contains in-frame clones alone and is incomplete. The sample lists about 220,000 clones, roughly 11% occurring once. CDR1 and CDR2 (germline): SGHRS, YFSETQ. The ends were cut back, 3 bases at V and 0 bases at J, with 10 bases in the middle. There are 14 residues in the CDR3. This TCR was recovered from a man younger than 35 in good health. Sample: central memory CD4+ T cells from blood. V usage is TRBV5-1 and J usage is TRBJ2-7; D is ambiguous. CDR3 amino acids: CASSSDPNSYEQYF. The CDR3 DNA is TGCGCCAGCAGCTCGGACCCTAACTCCTACGAGCAGTACTTC.